The next 19 T cell receptor beta chains were all read from a single sample in a study of blood T cell repertoires in COVID-19. Profiled with immunoSEQ multiplex PCR; TCRdb holds only in-frame clones, not every one. The repertoire includes some 280,000 clones, around 81% of them detected once, and 4.1% sits in the top ten. Sequencing was done on a sample of peripheral blood. The receptors were sampled from a woman in her 50s with active or convalescent COVID-19.

This chain connects TRBV6-6 to TRBJ2-7; 9 bases align to TRBD1. Looked up from germline, CDR1 is MNHNY and CDR2 is SVGAGI (reference sequence). The CDR3 extends over 15 amino acids. V was clipped by 5 bases and J by 2 bases; unmatched bases: 7. Here the CDR3 DNA reads TGTGCCAGCAGTCCGAGACAGGGGGGCACCTACGAGCAGTACTTC. This codes for CASSPRQGGTYEQYF.

V gene TRBV5-1 combines with J gene TRBJ1-2; TRBD1 matches 11 bases. V shed 5 bases, J shed 8 bases, and the junction held 8 bases outside the gene matches. Per germline, CDR1 SGHRS and CDR2 YFSETQ. This CDR3 region has 14 residues. The CDR3 DNA is TGCGCCAGCAGATTCGGACAGGGGGCGCCCGGCTACACCTTC. It codes for CASRFGQGAPGYTF.

This clone was seen more than once but under ten times. The chain joins TRBV6-1 to TRBJ1-2, with a weak D call TRBD1 (6 bases). This CDR3 has 14 residues. The ends were cut back, 2 bases at V and 7 bases at J, with 14 bases in the middle. Germline V gives CDR1 MNHNS, CDR2 SASEGT. CDR3 protein: CASSEYAGEGGYTF. CDR3 nucleotides: TGTGCCAGCAGTGAATATGCAGGGGAAGGTGGCTACACCTTC.

This clone appeared once. V and J are TRBV29-1 and TRBJ1-2; weak D call: TRBD1 (5 bases). The CDR3 has 13 amino acids. The germline gives CDR1 SQVTM, CDR2 ANQGSEA. The ends were cut back, 4 bases at V and 5 bases at J, with 14 bases in the middle. CDR3 region: CSVGQPLVYGYTF. CDR3 DNA sequence: TGCAGCGTTGGACAGCCATTAGTGTATGGCTACACCTTC.

The V call is TRBV29-1, the J call TRBJ2-7, with TRBD1 matching 7 bases. Trimming at V came to 5 bases and at J to 1 base, leaving 8 bases not matched to a gene. The CDR3 is made up of 14 amino acids. Germline V gene data show CDR1 as SQVTM and CDR2 as ANQGSEA. The CDR3 region has the DNA TGCAGCGTTACCCCGGGACAGCGATCCTACGAGCAGTACTTC. Its protein product is CSVTPGQRSYEQYF.

The V call is TRBV5-1, the J call TRBJ1-1; 12 positions agree with TRBD1. There are 17 residues in the CDR3. Germline trimming cut 3 bases from V and 1 base from J; bases unmatched to any gene: 7. Germline CDR1 is SGHRS and CDR2 is YFSETQ. Here the CDR3 reads CASSWGQGARGNTEAFF. CDR3 DNA sequence: TGCGCCAGCAGCTGGGGACAGGGGGCGCGGGGGAACACTGAAGCTTTCTTT.

This clone was seen only once. V and J are TRBV6-5 and TRBJ1-1; TRBD1 is a possible D gene (5 bases). Trimming removed 2 bases from V and 8 bases from J, with 18 bases in between. Per germline, CDR1 MNHEY and CDR2 SVGAGI. The CDR3 is 15 amino acids. CDR3 in amino acids: CASSYNEEGTTEAFF. The CDR3 bases are TGTGCCAGCAGTTACAACGAGGAGGGGACCACCGAAGCTTTCTTT.

The V and J genes are TRBV30 and TRBJ1-2; D is unclear. V was clipped by 2 bases and J by 3 bases, with 7 bases between them. Germline V lookup: CDR1 GTSNPN, CDR2 SVGIG (reference sequence). This CDR3 contains 12 residues. The CDR3 loop is CAWSLGDYGYTF. The CDR3 DNA sequence: TGTGCCTGGAGTCTCGGAGACTATGGCTACACCTTC.

The genes are TRBV6-1 and TRBJ2-4; tentatively, D is TRBD2 (6 bases). V dropped 2 bases and J dropped 13 bases, with 21 bases sitting between them. The CDR3 is made up of 15 amino acids. CDR1 is MNHNS and CDR2 is SASEGT in the germline V gene. The CDR3 DNA sequence: TGTGCCAGCAGTGAAACGAGTCGGAACGGTGGGAGGCAGTACTTC. It yields the protein CASSETSRNGGRQYF.

The table lists this clone with many counts. The chain joins TRBV5-1 to TRBJ1-4, with D possibly being TRBD1 (5 bases). Germline-derived CDR1 and CDR2 are SGHRS and YFSETQ. The CDR3 is 17 amino acids. V was clipped by 4 bases and J by 7 bases, with 23 bases between them. The CDR3: CASSAGNKSGGREKLFF. In DNA form, the CDR3 reads TGCGCCAGCAGCGCTGGGAATAAGTCCGGGGGTCGTGAAAAACTGTTTTTT.

The chain is built from TRBV30 and TRBJ2-7, with TRBD2 matching 9 bases. From germline, CDR1 is GTSNPN and CDR2 SVGIG (reference sequence). Unmatched junction bases numbered 6, after V lost 0 bases and J lost 6 bases. The CDR3 loop spans 14 amino acids. Here the CDR3 reads CAWSVLTSGAEQYF. The CDR3 DNA reads as TGTGCCTGGAGTGTACTGACTAGCGGTGCCGAGCAGTACTTC.

This chain uses TRBV14 with TRBJ1-5; 9 bases are shared with TRBD1. The CDR3 is made up of 14 amino acids. Germline trimming cut 3 bases from V and 8 bases from J; bases unmatched to any gene: 5. CDR1 is SGHDN, CDR2 FVKESK, per germline. CDR3 in DNA: TGTGCCAGCAGCCAGGCTGGGACAGGGAAGCCCCAGCATTTT. Translated, it gives CASSQAGTGKPQHF. The full variable domain, completed using reference TRBV14 and TRBJ1-5, is EAGVTQFPSHSVIEKGQTVTLRCDPISGHDNLYWYRRVMGKEIKFLLHFVKESKQDESGMPNNRFLAERTGGTYSTLKVQPAELEDSGVYFCASSQAGTGKPQHFGDGTRLSIL.

V and J are TRBV27 and TRBJ1-6; 7 positions match TRBD1. In germline, CDR1 is MNHEY, CDR2 SMNVEV (reference sequence). The CDR3 is 14 residues long. The V and J ends lost 6 bases and 5 bases, in that order; junction bases with no gene match: 4. The DNA of the CDR3 is TGTGCCAGCAGATATGACAGGGATAATTCACCCCTCCACTTT. It encodes CASRYDRDNSPLHF.

The genes are TRBV27 and TRBJ2-3; 8 positions match TRBD2. The germline V gene encodes CDR1 MNHEY and CDR2 SMNVEV (reference sequence). Germline trimming cut 3 bases from V and 1 base from J; bases unmatched to any gene: 6. The CDR3 runs 16 residues. CDR3 DNA sequence: TGTGCCAGCAGTTTCCTACGAGCGGGAGGCACAGATACGCAGTATTTT. This translates into CASSFLRAGGTDTQYF.

Comment on this clone: A single base separates this from a much larger clone, so it may be a read error. Distinct nucleotide sequences in the sample also encode this CDR3. The CDR3 DNA sequence: TGTGCCAGCAGCCAAGGTGTAGGCGGGCAGCCCCAGCATTTT. Its translation is CASSQGVGGQPQHF. The V and J genes are TRBV3-1 (or the pseudogene TRBV3-2) and TRBJ1-5; D is uncertain. The CDR3 covers 14 residues. Trimming took 1 base from V and 7 from J, leaving 11 bases between them. Germline V gives CDR1 LGHDT, CDR2 YNNKEL (reference sequence).

The gene calls are TRBV25-1 and TRBJ1-1, with a weak D call TRBD1 (5 bases). V was shortened by 6 bases and J by 1 base, with 9 bases between the two germline ends. In germline, CDR1 is MGHDK, CDR2 SYGVNS. The CDR3 spans 13 residues. CDR3 loop: CASRRQGNTEAFF. The CDR3 DNA follows: TGTGCCAGCAGACGGCAGGGGAACACTGAAGCTTTCTTT.

This clone has a count of ten or more. The chain is built from TRBV12-5 and TRBJ2-1, with D uncertain. The CDR3 contains 15 residues. V shed 6 bases and J shed 0 bases, with 12 bases lying between them. Germline V gene data show CDR1 as LGHNT and CDR2 as FRNRAP. The CDR3 loop reads CASGPARNSYNEQFF. The CDR3 bases are TGTGCTAGTGGCCCGGCGAGGAACTCCTACAATGAGCAGTTCTTC.

The rearrangement joins TRBV7-2 to TRBJ2-2; D may be TRBD2 (6 bases). Germline V lookup: CDR1 SGHTA, CDR2 FQGNSA. The ends were cut back, 1 base at V and 3 bases at J, with 18 bases in the middle. The CDR3 has 18 amino acids. CDR3 bases: TGTGCCAGCAGCTTAGATCTTTGGGCGGGAACTTACACCGGGGAGCTGTTTTTT. Translation: CASSLDLWAGTYTGELFF.

This chain uses TRBV11-2 with TRBJ1-3, with TRBD1 as a possible D gene (5 bases). The CDR3 runs to 13 residues. From germline, CDR1 is SGHAT and CDR2 FQNNGV. Trimming pared 1 base from V and 10 bases from J, leaving 11 bases between. The CDR3 DNA reads as TGTGCCAGCAGCTTAGCAGGGAAGGGAACCATATATTTT. It specifies CASSLAGKGTIYF.